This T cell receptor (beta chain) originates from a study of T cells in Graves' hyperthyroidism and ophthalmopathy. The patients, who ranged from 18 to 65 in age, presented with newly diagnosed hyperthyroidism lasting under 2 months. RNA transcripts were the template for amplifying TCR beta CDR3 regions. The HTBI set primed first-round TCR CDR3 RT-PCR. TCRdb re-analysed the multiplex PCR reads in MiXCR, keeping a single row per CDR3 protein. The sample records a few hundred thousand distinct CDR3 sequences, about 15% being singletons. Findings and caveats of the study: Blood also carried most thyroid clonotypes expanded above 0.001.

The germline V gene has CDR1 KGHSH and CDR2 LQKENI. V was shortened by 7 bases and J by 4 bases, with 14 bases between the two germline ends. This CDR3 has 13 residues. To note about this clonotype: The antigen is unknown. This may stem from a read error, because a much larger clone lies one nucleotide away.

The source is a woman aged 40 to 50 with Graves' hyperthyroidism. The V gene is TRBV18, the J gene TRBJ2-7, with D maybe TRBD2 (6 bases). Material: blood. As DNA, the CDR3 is TGTGCCAGCTTACCTAGCGAGGGATACGAGCAGTACTTC. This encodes CASLPSEGYEQYF.